The source of this T cell receptor (beta chain) is a study of Ad26.COV2.S vaccination and SARS-CoV-2 variants. About the research overall: Within the COV1001 Ad26.COV2.S trial arm, the donor was enrolled. The vaccine Ad26.COV2.S was put into the muscle once, or twice with 56 days between.

Turning to this clone: Its antigen is unknown.

Germline CDR1 and CDR2: SGHAT and FQNNGV. Trimming left V 3 bases short and J 7 bases short, with 3 bases between. This CDR3 contains 11 residues. Assay used: immunoSEQ multiplex PCR; TCRdb lists only in-frame clones, some missing. The table records approximately 500,000 clones, 70% to 90% of them present only once. Study-wide results and limits: It was reported that spike-specific CD8+ and CD4+ T cell responses were substantially broad after vaccination.

Treatment indicated: some 20 received Ad26.COV2.S at low or high dose, single or two shots; 5 received placebo; per-sample allocation not given. Day 63 after the first injection of vaccine or placebo was the sampling time. The gene calls are TRBV11-2 and TRBJ2-2; D not resolved. This TCR was recovered from a person aged 18-65 years who received the Ad26.COV2.S COVID-19 vaccine or a placebo. Sequenced here: peripheral blood, sampled in a trial of Ad26.COV2.S vaccine versus placebo. The DNA of the CDR3 is TGTGCCAGCAGCTTTTACGGGGAGCTGTTTTTT. Protein sequence: CASSFYGELFF.